This is a list of T cell receptor beta chains from one sample in a study of T cell responses to AZD1222 COVID-19 vaccine. Here immunoSEQ multiplex PCR was the method, and the copy in TCRdb shows in-frame clones only, minus some. The sample yields about 140,000 clones, approximately 83% seen once. The material sequenced was peripheral blood, taken on day 0 of AZD1222 vaccination. These receptors came from an adult in good health. The CDR3 runs from the conserved cysteine through the conserved F or W. The order of the fields is V gene, J gene, D gene, clone size, CDR3 DNA, CDR3 protein. The D gene is left open where the match is weak. Expanded clones are given a class, and other clones once, few, many or no size at all.

v_gene: TRBV25-1; j_gene: TRBJ1-2; d_gene: .; abundance: .; CDR3nt: TGTGCCATAAGCAAAAGCGGTACTAACTATGGCTACACCTTC; CDR3aa: CAISKSGTNYGYTF
v_gene: TRBV4-1; j_gene: TRBJ1-2; d_gene: .; abundance: .; CDR3nt: TGCGCCAGCAGCCGGCAGGGAATCGGGGCTAACTATGGCTACACCTTC; CDR3aa: CASSRQGIGANYGYTF
v_gene: TRBV19; j_gene: TRBJ2-7; d_gene: TRBD2; abundance: .; CDR3nt: TGTGCCAGTAGTATCCGCGGGAGCTCCTACGAGCAGTACTTC; CDR3aa: CASSIRGSSYEQYF
v_gene: TRBV9; j_gene: TRBJ1-2; d_gene: TRBD1; abundance: .; CDR3nt: TGTGCCAGCAGCGTAGCGATACAGACAGGGTGGACCTATGGCTACACCTTC; CDR3aa: CASSVAIQTGWTYGYTF
v_gene: TRBV21-1; j_gene: TRBJ2-1; d_gene: .; abundance: .; CDR3nt: TGTGCCAGCAGCAAAGCTGTCGGGTTCGTGCCCGGACTAGCGGAAGAAGATGAGCAGTTCTTC; CDR3aa: CASSKAVGFVPGLAEEDEQFF
v_gene: TRBV6-5; j_gene: TRBJ2-7; d_gene: .; abundance: .; CDR3nt: TGTGCCACCTTATCCGCTTCCGAGCAGTACTTC; CDR3aa: CATLSASEQYF
v_gene: TRBV10-2; j_gene: TRBJ2-2; d_gene: TRBD1; abundance: .; CDR3nt: TGCGCCAGCCGTTATACAGGGGGAGCCGGGGAGCTGTTTTTT; CDR3aa: CASRYTGGAGELFF
v_gene: TRBV24-1; j_gene: TRBJ2-5; d_gene: TRBD2; abundance: .; CDR3nt: TGTGCCACCAGTGATCCCAGGACTAGCGGTGAGACCCAGTACTTC; CDR3aa: CATSDPRTSGETQYF
v_gene: TRBV19; j_gene: TRBJ1-2; d_gene: TRBD1; abundance: .; CDR3nt: TGTGCCAGTAGCCAACAGGGGGCTAACTATGGCTACACCTTC; CDR3aa: CASSQQGANYGYTF
v_gene: TRBV9; j_gene: TRBJ2-3; d_gene: .; abundance: .; CDR3nt: TGTGCCAGCCTCGGGCCTTGGGGAGATACGCAGTATTTT; CDR3aa: CASLGPWGDTQYF
v_gene: TRBV2; j_gene: TRBJ2-3; d_gene: .; abundance: .; CDR3nt: TGTGCCAGCACCCGATCTCCGGTGGGGGGCACAGATACGCAGTATTTT; CDR3aa: CASTRSPVGGTDTQYF
v_gene: TRBV3-1/TRBV3-2; j_gene: TRBJ1-2; d_gene: .; abundance: few; CDR3nt: TGTGCCAGCAGCCAAGGTGGGGCAGGGTGGTATGGCTACACCTTC; CDR3aa: CASSQGGAGWYGYTF
v_gene: TRBV12-5; j_gene: TRBJ1-2; d_gene: .; abundance: once; CDR3nt: TGTGCTAGTGGTTCTCCACAGGGTAGACAGGACTATGGCTACACCTTC; CDR3aa: CASGSPQGRQDYGYTF
v_gene: TRBV5-6; j_gene: TRBJ1-1; d_gene: .; abundance: .; CDR3nt: TGTGCCAGCAGCTACCGCCAGCTTGACACTGAAGCTTTCTTT; CDR3aa: CASSYRQLDTEAFF
v_gene: TRBV11-2; j_gene: TRBJ1-2; d_gene: TRBD1; abundance: once; CDR3nt: TGTGCCAGCAGCTCCCCGGGACAGGGAAAATATGGCTACACCTTC; CDR3aa: CASSSPGQGKYGYTF
v_gene: TRBV11-2; j_gene: TRBJ2-5; d_gene: .; abundance: .; CDR3nt: TGTGCCAGCAGCTTAGACGGGAATGACATGCTCCAAGAGACCCAGTACTTC; CDR3aa: CASSLDGNDMLQETQYF
v_gene: TRBV24-1; j_gene: TRBJ1-2; d_gene: .; abundance: few; CDR3nt: TGTGCCACCAGTGATCCGGGCTATGGCTACACCTTC; CDR3aa: CATSDPGYGYTF
v_gene: TRBV6-1; j_gene: TRBJ2-7; d_gene: .; abundance: .; CDR3nt: TGTGCCAGCAGTGAAAAACCTGGGACGGCCGCCTACGAGCAGTACTTC; CDR3aa: CASSEKPGTAAYEQYF
v_gene: TRBV19; j_gene: TRBJ2-1; d_gene: .; abundance: .; CDR3nt: TGTGCCAGTAGTTCGGACGGCGGGGAGTACAATGAGCAGTTCTTC; CDR3aa: CASSSDGGEYNEQFF
v_gene: TRBV28; j_gene: TRBJ1-2; d_gene: .; abundance: .; CDR3nt: TGTGCCGCAACGAGAGGGGTGGCGTATGGCTACACCTTC; CDR3aa: CAATRGVAYGYTF
v_gene: TRBV6-5; j_gene: TRBJ2-1; d_gene: .; abundance: .; CDR3nt: TGTGCCAGCATCAATTGGGACCCCTCCTACAATGAGCAGTTCTTC; CDR3aa: CASINWDPSYNEQFF
v_gene: TRBV9; j_gene: TRBJ2-1; d_gene: TRBD2; abundance: .; CDR3nt: TGTGCCAGCAGCGTAGGGATTAGCGGGGGGTTTACTCCCACCTACAATGAGCAGTTCTTC; CDR3aa: CASSVGISGGFTPTYNEQFF
v_gene: TRBV7-8; j_gene: TRBJ1-4; d_gene: .; abundance: .; CDR3nt: TGTGCCAGCAGCTTCCCCCAAGCTAAAACTAATGAAAAACTGTTTTTT; CDR3aa: CASSFPQAKTNEKLFF
v_gene: TRBV19; j_gene: TRBJ1-6; d_gene: TRBD1; abundance: .; CDR3nt: TGTGCCAGCGTCCGGGACAGCTATTCACCCCTCCACTTT; CDR3aa: CASVRDSYSPLHF
v_gene: TRBV7-8; j_gene: TRBJ2-5; d_gene: .; abundance: .; CDR3nt: TGTGCCAGCAGCTTAAGGCTCGCGGAGACCCAGTACTTC; CDR3aa: CASSLRLAETQYF
v_gene: TRBV7-2; j_gene: TRBJ1-2; d_gene: .; abundance: .; CDR3nt: TGTGCCAGCAGCTTAGATAGGGTTGTTTCGGGCTACACCTTC; CDR3aa: CASSLDRVVSGYTF
v_gene: TRBV6-2/TRBV6-3; j_gene: TRBJ2-7; d_gene: .; abundance: few; CDR3nt: TGTGCCAGCAGTTACAGTAATGGACAGCCTTTATCGTCCTTCTACGAGCAGTACTTC; CDR3aa: CASSYSNGQPLSSFYEQYF
v_gene: TRBV18; j_gene: TRBJ2-5; d_gene: .; abundance: .; CDR3nt: TGTGCCAGCTCACTCACCCCGGGGCATCAAGAGACCCAGTACTTC; CDR3aa: CASSLTPGHQETQYF
v_gene: TRBV10-3; j_gene: TRBJ1-2; d_gene: .; abundance: .; CDR3nt: TGTGCCATCAGTGAGGGACAGCCCGATGGCTACACCTTC; CDR3aa: CAISEGQPDGYTF
v_gene: TRBV6-1; j_gene: TRBJ1-2; d_gene: .; abundance: few; CDR3nt: TGTGCCAGCAGTGAAAACTCCCTCTATGGCTACACCTTC; CDR3aa: CASSENSLYGYTF
v_gene: TRBV15; j_gene: TRBJ1-1; d_gene: .; abundance: once; CDR3nt: TGTGCCACCAGCAGAGATACCGAAGCTTTCTTT; CDR3aa: CATSRDTEAFF
v_gene: TRBV7-7; j_gene: TRBJ2-3; d_gene: TRBD2; abundance: .; CDR3nt: TGTGCTAGCAGCCCGGGACTAGCGTCAGATACGCAGTATTTT; CDR3aa: CASSPGLASDTQYF
v_gene: TRBV7-8; j_gene: TRBJ1-5; d_gene: .; abundance: .; CDR3nt: TGTGCCAGCAGCTTACCTGGGGCAAGCAATCAGCCCCAGCATTTT; CDR3aa: CASSLPGASNQPQHF
v_gene: TRBV19; j_gene: TRBJ1-6; d_gene: .; abundance: .; CDR3nt: TGTGCCAGTAGTATACAGGGCGCCCTCCACTTT; CDR3aa: CASSIQGALHF
v_gene: TRBV25-1; j_gene: TRBJ1-2; d_gene: .; abundance: .; CDR3nt: TGTGCCAGCAGTGCCAATCCCGGGACAAACTATGGCTACACCTTC; CDR3aa: CASSANPGTNYGYTF
v_gene: TRBV7-9; j_gene: TRBJ2-5; d_gene: TRBD2; abundance: .; CDR3nt: TGTGCCAGCAGCCCGGGGGGCCAAGAGACCCAGTACTTC; CDR3aa: CASSPGGQETQYF
v_gene: TRBV7-2; j_gene: TRBJ2-7; d_gene: TRBD2; abundance: .; CDR3nt: TGTGCCAGCAGCTTAGAACTAGCGCGAACCTACGAGCAGTACTTC; CDR3aa: CASSLELARTYEQYF
v_gene: TRBV6-5; j_gene: TRBJ2-1; d_gene: TRBD1; abundance: .; CDR3nt: TGTGCCAGCATTCCGGGACAGGGCTATGAGCAGTTCTTC; CDR3aa: CASIPGQGYEQFF
v_gene: TRBV30; j_gene: TRBJ2-3; d_gene: .; abundance: few; CDR3nt: TGTGCCTGGAGTAGGGTGGCAGATACGCAGTATTTT; CDR3aa: CAWSRVADTQYF
v_gene: TRBV18; j_gene: TRBJ2-5; d_gene: .; abundance: .; CDR3nt: TGTGCCAGCTCACCACCGGGTAGCGGAGAGACCCAGTACTTC; CDR3aa: CASSPPGSGETQYF
v_gene: TRBV29-1; j_gene: TRBJ1-2; d_gene: .; abundance: .; CDR3nt: TGCAGCGTTGAAGGAAATGGCTACACCTTC; CDR3aa: CSVEGNGYTF
v_gene: TRBV3-1/TRBV3-2; j_gene: TRBJ2-5; d_gene: .; abundance: few; CDR3nt: TGTGCCAGCCTCCAAGAGACCCAGTACTTC; CDR3aa: CASLQETQYF
v_gene: TRBV9; j_gene: TRBJ1-5; d_gene: .; abundance: once; CDR3nt: TGTGCCAGCAGCCGGGACAGCAATCAGCCCCAGCATTTT; CDR3aa: CASSRDSNQPQHF
v_gene: TRBV5-6; j_gene: TRBJ1-1; d_gene: .; abundance: .; CDR3nt: TGTGCCAGCAGCTTGGCACAGGGCGTCGCTGAAGCTTTCTTT; CDR3aa: CASSLAQGVAEAFF
v_gene: TRBV27; j_gene: TRBJ2-7; d_gene: TRBD1; abundance: .; CDR3nt: TGTGCCAGCACCGACCCTAAGAGGGGGCGCTACGAGCAGTACTTC; CDR3aa: CASTDPKRGRYEQYF
v_gene: TRBV29-1; j_gene: TRBJ1-2; d_gene: .; abundance: .; CDR3nt: TGCAGCGTTTTCAGGGCGGACTATGGCTACACCTTC; CDR3aa: CSVFRADYGYTF
v_gene: TRBV28; j_gene: TRBJ1-2; d_gene: TRBD1; abundance: .; CDR3nt: TGTGCCAGCAGGGGGACAGGGCGAGATGGGTATGGCTACACCTTC; CDR3aa: CASRGTGRDGYGYTF